This entry features one TCR beta chain sequence. Its specificity is not known. This sample was taken from a study of cytotoxic CD8 clonotypes in ibrutinib-treated CLL. Study summary: Responses comprised around 24 partial and 2 complete; at median around 72 months, about 14 remained remitted and about twelve progressed.

For TCR beta libraries, about 2 micrograms of genomic DNA were obtained from cryopreserved PBMCs. Findings and caveats of the study: Sustained-remission and progressing patients had unequal sampling times.

The data were produced by immunoSEQ multiplex PCR, yet TCRdb's version contains in-frame clones alone and is incomplete. The data hold around 5,500 clones, with approximately 73% observed a single time. V dropped 0 bases and J dropped 7 bases, with 12 bases sitting between them. The CDR3 runs 14 residues. The germline CDR1 and CDR2 sequences are LGHNA and YNFKEQ. The sample here was PBMCs, taken before ibrutinib treatment. The chain has TRBV4-2 and TRBJ1-2; D gene uncertain. The sequence was obtained from a human donor with chronic lymphocytic leukemia. CDR3 sequence: CASSQDRGVGGYTF. The CDR3 coding sequence is TGTGCCAGCAGCCAAGATCGGGGAGTAGGTGGCTACACCTTC.